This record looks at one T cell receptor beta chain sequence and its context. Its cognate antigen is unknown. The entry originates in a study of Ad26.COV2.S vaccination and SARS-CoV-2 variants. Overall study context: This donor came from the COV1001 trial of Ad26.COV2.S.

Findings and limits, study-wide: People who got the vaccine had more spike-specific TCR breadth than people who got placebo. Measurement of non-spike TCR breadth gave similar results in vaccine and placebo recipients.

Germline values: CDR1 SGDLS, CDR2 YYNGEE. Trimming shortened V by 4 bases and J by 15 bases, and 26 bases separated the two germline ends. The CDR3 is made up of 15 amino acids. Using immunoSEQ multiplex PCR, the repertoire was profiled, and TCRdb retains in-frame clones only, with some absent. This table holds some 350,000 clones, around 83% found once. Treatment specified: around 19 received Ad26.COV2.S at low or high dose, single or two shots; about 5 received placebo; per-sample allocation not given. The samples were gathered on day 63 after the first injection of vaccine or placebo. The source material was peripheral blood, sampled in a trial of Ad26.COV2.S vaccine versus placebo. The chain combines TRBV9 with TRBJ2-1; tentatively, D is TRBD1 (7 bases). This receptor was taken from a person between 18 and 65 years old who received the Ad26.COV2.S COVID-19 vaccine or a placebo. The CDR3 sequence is CASSSGTERSGRPFF. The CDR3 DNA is TGTGCCAGCAGCTCAGGGACAGAAAGAAGCGGGCGGCCGTTCTTC.